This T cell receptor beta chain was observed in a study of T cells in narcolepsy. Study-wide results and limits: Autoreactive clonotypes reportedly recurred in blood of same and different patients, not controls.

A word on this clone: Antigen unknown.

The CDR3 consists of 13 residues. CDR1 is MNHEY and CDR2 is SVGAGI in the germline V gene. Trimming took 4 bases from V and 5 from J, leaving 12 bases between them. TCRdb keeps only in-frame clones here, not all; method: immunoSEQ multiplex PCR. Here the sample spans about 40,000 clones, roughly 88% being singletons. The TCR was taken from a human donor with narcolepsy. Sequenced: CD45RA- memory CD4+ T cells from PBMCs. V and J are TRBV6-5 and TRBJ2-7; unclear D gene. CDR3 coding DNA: TGTGCCAGCAGTTCCCCTCGGGCGGACGAGCAGTACTTC. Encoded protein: CASSSPRADEQYF.